These 9 T cell receptor beta chains originate from one sample sequenced in a study of T cells in Graves' hyperthyroidism and ophthalmopathy. Researchers took RNA transcripts and amplified the TCR beta CDR3 regions from them. The primer set for the first-round RT-PCR of the TCR CDR3 was HTBI. TCRdb processed the multiplex PCR reads anew with MiXCR; each CDR3 protein has one entry. The data hold about 500,000 distinct CDR3 sequences, with around 14% observed a single time. The material sequenced was blood. These receptors all stem from a woman younger than 30 with Graves' hyperthyroidism.

The table lists this clonotype with many counts. V usage is TRBV24-1 and J usage is TRBJ2-1, with 9 bases identical to TRBD2. The V gene end was trimmed by 3 bases and the J gene end by 8 bases; junction bases not matched to a gene: 1. Germline V gives CDR1 KGHDR, CDR2 SFDVKD. The CDR3 runs to 13 residues. The CDR3 loop reads CATSDLAGYEQFF. In nucleotides, the CDR3 is TGTGCCACCAGTGATCTAGCGGGATATGAGCAGTTCTTC.

Points on this clonotype: Germline and junction disagree at one end, which may indicate a read error. CDR3 residues: CASSQVDLISYNEQFF. CDR3 DNA sequence: TGCGCCAGCAGCCAAGTTGATCTCATCTCCTACAATGAGCAGTTCTTC. The chain has TRBV11-2 and TRBJ2-1; D not resolved. CDR1 SGHAT and CDR2 FQNNGV come from the germline V gene. This CDR3 comprises 16 residues.

The table lists this clonotype with a few counts. The V call is TRBV20-1, the J call TRBJ2-3; 7 bases agree with TRBD1. With V trimmed by 6 bases and J by 1 base, 10 bases remained unmatched. The CDR3 is 15 amino acids. CDR1 is DFQATT and CDR2 is SNEGSKA in the germline V gene (reference sequence). CDR3 region: CSAQQGGAGTDTQYF. The CDR3 DNA reads TGCAGTGCCCAACAAGGGGGCGCAGGCACAGATACGCAGTATTTT.

This clonotype was seen many times. The rearrangement links TRBV27 to TRBJ2-7; possibly TRBD1 or TRBD2 for D (6 bases each). The CDR3 is 15 amino acids. Per the germline V gene, CDR1 is MNHEY and CDR2 is SMNVEV (reference sequence). V was trimmed by 6 bases and J by 6 bases, leaving 21 bases between them. The CDR3 DNA reads as TGTGCCAGCAGAACCCTACTCGGGGGCGCATCCGAGCAGTACTTC. This codes for CASRTLLGGASEQYF.

The chain recombines TRBV7-9 with TRBJ1-1, with unresolved D. Germline V lookup: CDR1 SEHNR, CDR2 FQNEAQ (reference sequence). The CDR3 extends over 13 amino acids. V was shortened by 6 bases and J by 7 bases, with 15 bases between the two germline ends. The CDR3 spells CASSPPDGIEAFF. CDR3 sequence (DNA): TGTGCCAGCAGTCCCCCCGACGGAATTGAAGCTTTCTTT.

This clonotype has more than one count but fewer than ten. V is TRBV3-1 and J is TRBJ2-1, with TRBD2 matching 8 bases. The length of the CDR3 is 16 residues. The germline V gene encodes CDR1 LGHDT and CDR2 YNNKEL (reference sequence). The trim removed 0 bases at V and 5 bases at J, leaving 6 bases unmatched. In nucleotides, the CDR3 is TGTGCCAGCAGCCAAGAAGCAGCGGGAGATAACAATGAGCAGTTCTTC. Residues: CASSQEAAGDNNEQFF.

This clonotype was recorded at least ten times. The chain uses TRBV7-9 and TRBJ2-3; D not certain. V was pared by 1 base and J by 4 bases, with 3 bases between. The CDR3 runs to 12 residues. CDR1 SEHNR and CDR2 FQNEAQ come from the germline V gene (reference sequence). CDR3 protein: CASSLVADTQYF. The CDR3 DNA reads TGTGCCAGCAGCTTAGTGGCAGATACGCAGTATTTT.

This clonotype was seen only a few times. The chain couples TRBV3-1 to TRBJ1-2, with 10 bases fitting TRBD1. V lost 1 base to trimming and J lost 7 bases; unmatched junction nucleotides: 6. This CDR3 has 15 amino acids. The germline V gene has CDR1 LGHDT and CDR2 YNNKEL (reference sequence). CDR3 residues: CASSQGQGASSGYTF. The CDR3 DNA reads as TGTGCCAGCAGCCAAGGACAGGGGGCTTCTAGTGGCTACACCTTC.

This clonotype was seen many times. The chain recombines TRBV7-9 with TRBJ2-4, with unresolved D. V was clipped by 2 bases and J by 3 bases, with 8 bases between them. The CDR3 sequence is 14 residues long. Germline CDR1 SEHNR, CDR2 FQNEAQ (reference sequence). The CDR3 DNA reads as TGTGCCAGCAGCTTATCACATCTCAAAAACATTCAGTACTTC. Protein: CASSLSHLKNIQYF.